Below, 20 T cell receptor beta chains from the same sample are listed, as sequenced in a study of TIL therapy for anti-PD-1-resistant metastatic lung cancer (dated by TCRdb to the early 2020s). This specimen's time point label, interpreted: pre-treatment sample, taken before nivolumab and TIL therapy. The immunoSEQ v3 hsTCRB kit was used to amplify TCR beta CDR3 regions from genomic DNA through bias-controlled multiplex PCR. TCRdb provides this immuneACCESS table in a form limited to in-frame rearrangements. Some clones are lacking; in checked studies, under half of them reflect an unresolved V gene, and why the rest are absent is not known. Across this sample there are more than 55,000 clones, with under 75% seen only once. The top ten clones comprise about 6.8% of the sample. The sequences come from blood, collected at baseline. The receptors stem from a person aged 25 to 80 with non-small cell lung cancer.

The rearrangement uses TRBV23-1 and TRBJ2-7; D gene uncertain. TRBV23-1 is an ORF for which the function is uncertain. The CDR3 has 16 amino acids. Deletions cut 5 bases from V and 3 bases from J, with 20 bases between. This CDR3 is CASSILNGFPHYEQYF. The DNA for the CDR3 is TGCGCCAGCAGTATCCTGAACGGATTTCCACACTACGAGCAGTACTTC.

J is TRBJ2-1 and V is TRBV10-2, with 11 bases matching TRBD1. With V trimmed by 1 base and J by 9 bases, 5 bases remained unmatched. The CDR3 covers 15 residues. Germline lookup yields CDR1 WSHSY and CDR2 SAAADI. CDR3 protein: CASSEWGQGVGEQFF. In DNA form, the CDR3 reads TGCGCCAGCAGTGAGTGGGGACAGGGGGTTGGTGAGCAGTTCTTC.

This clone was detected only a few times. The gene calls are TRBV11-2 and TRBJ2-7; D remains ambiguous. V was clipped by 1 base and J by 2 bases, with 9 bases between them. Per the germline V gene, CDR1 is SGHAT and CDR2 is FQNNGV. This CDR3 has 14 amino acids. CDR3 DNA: TGTGCCAGCAGCTTAGTCCTCGCCGCCTACGAGCAGTACTTC. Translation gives CASSLVLAAYEQYF.

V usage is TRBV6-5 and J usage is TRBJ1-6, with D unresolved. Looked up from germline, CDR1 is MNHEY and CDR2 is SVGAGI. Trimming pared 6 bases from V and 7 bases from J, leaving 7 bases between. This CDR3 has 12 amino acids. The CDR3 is CASRDGNSPLHF. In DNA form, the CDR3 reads TGTGCCAGCAGGGACGGGAATTCACCCCTCCACTTT.

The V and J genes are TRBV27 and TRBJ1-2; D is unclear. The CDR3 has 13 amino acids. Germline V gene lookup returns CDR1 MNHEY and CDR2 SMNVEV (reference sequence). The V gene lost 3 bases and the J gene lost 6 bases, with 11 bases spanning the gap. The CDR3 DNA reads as TGTGCCAGCAGTTTCCGGGATGAGGATGGCTACACCTTC. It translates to CASSFRDEDGYTF.

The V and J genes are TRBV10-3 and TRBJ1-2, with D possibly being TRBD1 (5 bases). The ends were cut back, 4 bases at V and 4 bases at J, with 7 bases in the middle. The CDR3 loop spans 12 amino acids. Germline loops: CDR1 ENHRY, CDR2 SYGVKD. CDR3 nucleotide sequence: TGTGCCATCAGTGGAACAGGCTATGGCTACACCTTC. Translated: CAISGTGYGYTF.

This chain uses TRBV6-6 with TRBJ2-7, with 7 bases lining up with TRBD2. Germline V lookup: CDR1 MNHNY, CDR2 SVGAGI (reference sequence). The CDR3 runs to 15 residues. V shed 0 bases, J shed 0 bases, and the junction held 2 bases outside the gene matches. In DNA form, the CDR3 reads TGTGCCAGCAGTTACTCTGGCGGGAGCTCCTACGAGCAGTACTTC. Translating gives CASSYSGGSSYEQYF.

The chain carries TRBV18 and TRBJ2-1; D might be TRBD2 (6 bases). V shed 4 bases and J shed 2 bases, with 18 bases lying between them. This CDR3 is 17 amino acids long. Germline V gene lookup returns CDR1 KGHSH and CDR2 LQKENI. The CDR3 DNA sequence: TGTGCCAGCTCACTTCGGTGGAGCGGGTCACCCTACAATGAGCAGTTCTTC. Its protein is CASSLRWSGSPYNEQFF.

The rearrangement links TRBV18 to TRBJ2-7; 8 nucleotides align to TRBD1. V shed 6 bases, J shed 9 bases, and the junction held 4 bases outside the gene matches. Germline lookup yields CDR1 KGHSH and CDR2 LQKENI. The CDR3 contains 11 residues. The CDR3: CASSQDRAQYF. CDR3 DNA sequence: TGTGCCAGCTCGCAGGACAGGGCGCAGTACTTC.

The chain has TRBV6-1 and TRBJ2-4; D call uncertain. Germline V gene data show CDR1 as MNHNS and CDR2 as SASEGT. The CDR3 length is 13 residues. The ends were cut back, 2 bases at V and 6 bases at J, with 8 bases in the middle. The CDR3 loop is CASSETGLNIQYF. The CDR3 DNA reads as TGTGCCAGCAGTGAAACGGGCTTAAACATTCAGTACTTC.

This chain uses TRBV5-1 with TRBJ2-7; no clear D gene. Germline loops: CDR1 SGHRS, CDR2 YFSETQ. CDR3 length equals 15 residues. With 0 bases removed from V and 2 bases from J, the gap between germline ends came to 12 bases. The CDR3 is CASSLVLPGPYEQYF. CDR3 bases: TGCGCCAGCAGCTTGGTGTTACCTGGACCCTACGAGCAGTACTTC.

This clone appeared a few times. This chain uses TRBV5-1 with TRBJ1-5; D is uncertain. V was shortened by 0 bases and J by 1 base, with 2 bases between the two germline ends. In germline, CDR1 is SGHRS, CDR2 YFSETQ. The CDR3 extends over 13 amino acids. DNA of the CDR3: TGCGCCAGCAGCTTGGAGAGCAATCAGCCCCAGCATTTT. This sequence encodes CASSLESNQPQHF.

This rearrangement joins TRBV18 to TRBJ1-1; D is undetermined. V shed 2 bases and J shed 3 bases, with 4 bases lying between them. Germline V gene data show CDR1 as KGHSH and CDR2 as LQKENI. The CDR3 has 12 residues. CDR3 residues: CASSPSDTEAFF. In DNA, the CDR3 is TGTGCCAGCTCACCATCCGACACTGAAGCTTTCTTT.

Here the CDR3 reads CASSLEGRKLNTEAFF. The CDR3 coding sequence is TGCGCCAGCAGCTTGGAGGGGCGAAAATTGAACACTGAAGCTTTCTTT. The rearrangement uses TRBV5-1 and TRBJ1-1; tentatively, D is TRBD1 (5 bases). With 0 bases removed from V and 0 bases from J, the gap between germline ends came to 12 bases. Germline CDR1 reads SGHRS; CDR2 reads YFSETQ. The CDR3 is made up of 16 amino acids.

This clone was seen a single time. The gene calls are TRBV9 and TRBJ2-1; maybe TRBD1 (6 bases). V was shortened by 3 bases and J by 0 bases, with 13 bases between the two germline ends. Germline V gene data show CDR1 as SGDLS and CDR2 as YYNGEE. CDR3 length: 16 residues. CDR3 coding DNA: TGTGCCAGCAGCGCTCAGGGGACACTCTCCTACAATGAGCAGTTCTTC. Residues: CASSAQGTLSYNEQFF.

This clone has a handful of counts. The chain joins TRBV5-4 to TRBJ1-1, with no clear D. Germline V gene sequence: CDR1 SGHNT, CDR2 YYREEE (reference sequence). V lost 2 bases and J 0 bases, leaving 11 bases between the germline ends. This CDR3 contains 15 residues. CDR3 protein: CASSLPGPLNTEAFF. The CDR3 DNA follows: TGTGCCAGCAGCTTACCCGGACCGCTGAACACTGAAGCTTTCTTT.

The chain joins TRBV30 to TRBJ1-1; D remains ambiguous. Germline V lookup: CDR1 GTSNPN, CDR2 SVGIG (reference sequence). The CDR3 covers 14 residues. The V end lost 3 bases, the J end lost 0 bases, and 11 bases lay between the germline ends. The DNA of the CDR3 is TGTGCCTGGAGGGGTTACCGGGTGAACACTGAAGCTTTCTTT. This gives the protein CAWRGYRVNTEAFF.

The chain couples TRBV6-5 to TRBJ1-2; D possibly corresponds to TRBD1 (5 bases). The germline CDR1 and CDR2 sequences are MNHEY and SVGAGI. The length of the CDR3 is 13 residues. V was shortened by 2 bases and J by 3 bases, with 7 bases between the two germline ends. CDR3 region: CASSYRQYYGYTF. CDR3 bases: TGTGCCAGCAGTTACCGACAGTACTATGGCTACACCTTC.

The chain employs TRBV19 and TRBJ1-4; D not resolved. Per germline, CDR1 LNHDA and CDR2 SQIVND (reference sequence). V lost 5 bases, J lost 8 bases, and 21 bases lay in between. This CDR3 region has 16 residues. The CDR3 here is CASSLLAAGAREKLFF. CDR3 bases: TGTGCCAGTAGTTTGCTTGCGGCAGGAGCTCGCGAAAAACTGTTTTTT.

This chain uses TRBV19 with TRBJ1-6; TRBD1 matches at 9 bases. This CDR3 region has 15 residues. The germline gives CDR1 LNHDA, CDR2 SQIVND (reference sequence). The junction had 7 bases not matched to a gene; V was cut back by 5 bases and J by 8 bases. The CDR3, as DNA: TGTGCCAGTAGTGGCCGAGGACAGGGGTATTCACCCCTCCACTTT. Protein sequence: CASSGRGQGYSPLHF.